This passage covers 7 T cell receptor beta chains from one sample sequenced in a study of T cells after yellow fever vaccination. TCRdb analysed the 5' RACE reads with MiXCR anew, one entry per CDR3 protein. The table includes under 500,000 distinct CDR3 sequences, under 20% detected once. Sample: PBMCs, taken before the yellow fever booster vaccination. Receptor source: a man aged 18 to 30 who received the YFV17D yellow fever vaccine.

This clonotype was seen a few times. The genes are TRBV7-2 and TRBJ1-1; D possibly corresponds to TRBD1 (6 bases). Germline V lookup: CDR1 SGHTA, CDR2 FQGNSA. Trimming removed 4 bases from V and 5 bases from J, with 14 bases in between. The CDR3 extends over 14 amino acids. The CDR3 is CASSWQGSGTEAFF. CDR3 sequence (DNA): TGTGCCAGCAGCTGGCAGGGGTCGGGAACTGAAGCTTTCTTT.

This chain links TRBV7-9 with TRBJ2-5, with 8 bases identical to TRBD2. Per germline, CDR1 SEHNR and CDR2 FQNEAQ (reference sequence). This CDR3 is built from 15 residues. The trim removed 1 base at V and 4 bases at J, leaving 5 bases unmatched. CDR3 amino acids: CASSLVRGGSETQYF. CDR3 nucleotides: TGTGCCAGCAGCTTAGTTCGGGGGGGTTCAGAGACCCAGTACTTC.

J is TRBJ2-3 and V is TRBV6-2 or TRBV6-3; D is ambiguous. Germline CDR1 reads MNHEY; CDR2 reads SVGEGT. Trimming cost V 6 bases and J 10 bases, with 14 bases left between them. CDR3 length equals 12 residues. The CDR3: CASRDPSKAQYF. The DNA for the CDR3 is TGTGCCAGCAGGGACCCTTCCAAAGCGCAGTATTTT.

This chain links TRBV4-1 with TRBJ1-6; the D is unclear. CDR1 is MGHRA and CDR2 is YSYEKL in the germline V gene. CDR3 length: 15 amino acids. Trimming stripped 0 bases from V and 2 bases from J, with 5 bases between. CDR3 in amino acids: CASSQEGTYNSPLHF. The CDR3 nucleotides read TGCGCCAGCAGCCAAGAGGGGACCTATAATTCACCCCTCCACTTT.

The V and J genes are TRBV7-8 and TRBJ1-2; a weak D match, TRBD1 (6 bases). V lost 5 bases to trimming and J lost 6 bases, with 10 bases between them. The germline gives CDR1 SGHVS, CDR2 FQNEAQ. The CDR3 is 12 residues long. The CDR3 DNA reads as TGTGCCAGCAGCCCTCGGACAGATGGCTACACCTTC. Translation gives CASSPRTDGYTF.

The CDR3 sequence is CASSLAPGGDETQYF. In nucleotides, the CDR3 is TGCGCCAGCAGCTTGGCCCCAGGCGGTGATGAGACCCAGTACTTC. The chain is built from TRBV5-1 and TRBJ2-5; D is unclear. V was pared by 0 bases and J by 5 bases, with 14 bases between. CDR1 is SGHRS and CDR2 is YFSETQ in the germline V gene. This CDR3 comprises 15 residues.

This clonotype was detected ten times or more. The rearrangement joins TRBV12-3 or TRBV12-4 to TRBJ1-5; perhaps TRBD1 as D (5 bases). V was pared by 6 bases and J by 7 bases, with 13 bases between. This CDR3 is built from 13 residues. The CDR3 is CASSFGGGQPQHF. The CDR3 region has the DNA TGTGCCAGCAGCTTTGGGGGTGGCCAGCCCCAGCATTTT.